This TCR beta chain appears in the sequencing data of a study of blood T cell repertoires in COVID-19. Libraries were prepared by immunoSEQ multiplex PCR; TCRdb keeps only in-frame clonotypes and omits some of them. The sample carries about 120,000 clones, about four fifths recorded once. This receptor was identified in a woman older than 75 with acute or convalescent COVID-19. Material: peripheral blood.

The CDR3 protein is CASRTGGAVTEAFF. The DNA of the CDR3 is TGTGCCAGCAGAACAGGGGGCGCGGTAACTGAAGCTTTCTTT. V gene TRBV27 combines with J gene TRBJ1-1; 9 positions match TRBD1. The germline V gene has CDR1 MNHEY and CDR2 SMNVEV (reference sequence). The CDR3 loop spans 14 amino acids. After removal of 6 bases from V and 5 bases from J, the junction contained 7 bases not matched to a gene.